The present T cell receptor beta chain was sequenced within a study of cytomegalovirus exposure and HLA in healthy donors. At the level of the study: The 120 validation repertoires were produced on the same platform as the 670 or so repertoires of the first cohort. This was reported in a later analysis.

Broader study findings: Rare sequences made up most TCRs, while some public TCRs were found in many donors.

The CDR3 has 17 residues. Trimming pared 7 bases from V and 1 base from J, leaving 20 bases between. CDR1 is SGHAT, CDR2 FQNNGV, per germline. Assay: immunoSEQ multiplex PCR; the TCRdb copy retains only in-frame clones and omits some. The sample includes around 140,000 clones, around nine tenths of them seen just once. Comment on this clone: Its antigen is as yet unknown.

This chain links TRBV11-2 with TRBJ1-3; TRBD1 is a possible D gene (5 bases). The sequencing input was PBMCs. The clonotype originates from a man between 18 and 29 years old in good health and CMV-seropositive. In DNA form, the CDR3 reads TGTGCCAGCACTCGATTCCACGACAGAATGTCTGGAAACACCATATATTTT. Its translation is CASTRFHDRMSGNTIYF.